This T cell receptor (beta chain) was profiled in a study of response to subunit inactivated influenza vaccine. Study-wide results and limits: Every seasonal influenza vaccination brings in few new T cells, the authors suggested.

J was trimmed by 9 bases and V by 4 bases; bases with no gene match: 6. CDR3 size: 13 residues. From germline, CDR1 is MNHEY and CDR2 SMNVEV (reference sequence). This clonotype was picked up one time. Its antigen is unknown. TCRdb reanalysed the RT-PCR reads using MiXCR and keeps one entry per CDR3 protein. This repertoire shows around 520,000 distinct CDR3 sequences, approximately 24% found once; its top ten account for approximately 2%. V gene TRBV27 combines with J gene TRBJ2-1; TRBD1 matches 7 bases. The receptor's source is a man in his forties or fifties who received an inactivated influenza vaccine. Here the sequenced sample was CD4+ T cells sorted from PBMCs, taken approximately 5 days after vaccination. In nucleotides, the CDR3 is TGTGCCAGCAGTTCAGACAGGGCGGGTGAGCAGTTCTTC. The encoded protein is CASSSDRAGEQFF.